These 28 T cell receptor beta chains were sequenced from one sample in a study of T cell changes during pregnancy in multiple sclerosis. Produced via immunoSEQ multiplex PCR; TCRdb's table is partial and in-frame only. The table records approximately 60,000 clones, 94% of them present only once. Material: CD8+ T cells from peripheral blood mononuclear cells, obtained in the third trimester of pregnancy. These receptor sequences come from a female donor with multiple sclerosis, enrolled in a pregnancy study.

The sample holds a few counts of this clone. The CDR3 nucleotides read TGTGCCAGCAGCCCCGATGCGGGGGGAAACACCATATATTTT. Translation gives CASSPDAGGNTIYF. The V and J genes are TRBV2 and TRBJ1-3; D not resolved. Germline V gives CDR1 SNHLY, CDR2 FYNNEI. V was cut by 6 bases and J by 4 bases, with 13 bases left in between. This CDR3 has 14 amino acids.

V usage is TRBV6-4 and J usage is TRBJ1-6, with D perhaps TRBD1 (5 bases). The CDR3 has 14 residues. The germline V and J ends were trimmed by 0 bases and 5 bases, with 5 bases remaining between them. Per the germline V gene, CDR1 is MRHNA and CDR2 is SNTAGT. DNA for the CDR3: TGTGCCAGCAGTGACTCCAGGGATAATTCACCCCTCCACTTT. It yields the protein CASSDSRDNSPLHF.

The rearrangement links TRBV19 to TRBJ1-2; no clear D. This CDR3 comprises 13 residues. Germline V gene sequence: CDR1 LNHDA, CDR2 SQIVND (reference sequence). V gave up 4 bases and J gave up 8 bases, with 14 bases separating them. The CDR3 is CASSSWGERGYTF. The CDR3 nucleotides read TGTGCCAGTAGTAGCTGGGGAGAGCGGGGCTACACCTTC.

In its sample, this clone is medium-sized. The genes are TRBV5-5 and TRBJ1-2; possibly TRBD1 for D (5 bases). CDR3 length: 16 amino acids. Germline assignment: CDR1 SGHKS and CDR2 YYEKEE (reference sequence). Deletions cut 0 bases from V and 0 bases from J, with 12 bases between. CDR3 protein: CASSLDAGGANYGYTF. Written as DNA, the CDR3 is TGTGCCAGCAGCTTGGATGCCGGGGGAGCTAACTATGGCTACACCTTC.

The CDR3 nucleotides read TGCGCCAGCAGAGGACTGTATAGTAGCACAGATACGCAGTATTTT. Protein sequence: CASRGLYSSTDTQYF. The chain employs TRBV5-1 and TRBJ2-3, with a weak D call TRBD2 (5 bases). The germline CDR1 and CDR2 sequences are SGHRS and YFSETQ. Trimming left V 5 bases short and J 0 bases short, with 13 bases between. The CDR3 consists of 15 residues.

The chain carries TRBV15 and TRBJ2-3; possible D gene TRBD2, 6 bases. The V end lost 4 bases, the J end lost 1 base, and 18 bases lay between the germline ends. The CDR3 consists of 17 residues. Germline V gene data show CDR1 as LNHNV and CDR2 as YYDKDF (reference sequence). The CDR3 bases are TGTGCCACCAGCACCCGTGGTCGGCGGGGAGGCACAGATACGCAGTATTTT. Residues: CATSTRGRRGGTDTQYF.

The chain links TRBV4-2 to TRBJ2-2; perhaps TRBD1 as D (6 bases). The CDR3 runs 13 residues. CDR1 LGHNA and CDR2 YNFKEQ come from the germline V gene. V was cut by 11 bases and J by 3 bases, with 13 bases left in between. The CDR3 DNA sequence: TGTGCCGCCTCACGGACAGACACCGGGGAGCTGTTTTTT. It codes for CAASRTDTGELFF.

The chain couples TRBV6-4 to TRBJ1-2, with 7 bases matching TRBD1. This CDR3 spans 13 amino acids. J lost 6 bases, V lost 2 bases, and 3 bases had no gene match. Germline loops: CDR1 MRHNA, CDR2 SNTAGT. CDR3 bases: TGTGCCAGCAGTGACGGGGACAGTCATGGCTACACCTTC. It encodes CASSDGDSHGYTF.

The rearrangement uses TRBV5-1 and TRBJ2-1, with 8 bases identical to TRBD1. V shed 3 bases, J shed 5 bases, and the junction held 10 bases outside the gene matches. Germline V gene lookup returns CDR1 SGHRS and CDR2 YFSETQ. This CDR3 region has 16 residues. This chain's CDR3 is CASSWRSGTGDNEQFF. The CDR3 DNA is TGCGCCAGCAGCTGGAGATCCGGGACAGGAGACAATGAGCAGTTCTTC.

A few counts support this clone. J is TRBJ1-1 and V is TRBV14; D remains unclear. This CDR3 spans 12 amino acids. CDR1 and CDR2 from the germline V gene are SGHDN and FVKESK. V lost 4 bases and J 0 bases, leaving 3 bases between the germline ends. CDR3 region: CASSLMNTEAFF. Here the CDR3 DNA reads TGTGCCAGCAGCCTAATGAACACTGAAGCTTTCTTT.

The chain couples TRBV6-6 to TRBJ2-1; 7 nucleotides line up with TRBD2. The CDR3 contains 13 residues. Germline V gives CDR1 MNHNY, CDR2 SVGAGI (reference sequence). J gave up 6 bases and V 8 bases, and 7 bases lay outside the gene matches. The CDR3 coding sequence is TGTGCCAGCTGGACTAGTAGGGCCAATGAGCAGTTCTTC. This codes for CASWTSRANEQFF.

This chain links TRBV11-2 with TRBJ2-1; 8 bases fit TRBD2. The germline V gene encodes CDR1 SGHAT and CDR2 FQNNGV. The V gene end was trimmed by 1 base and the J gene end by 6 bases; junction bases not matched to a gene: 2. The CDR3 consists of 14 residues. DNA of the CDR3: TGTGCCAGCAGCTTAGCGGGAGGGGGCAATGAGCAGTTCTTC. Its translation: CASSLAGGGNEQFF.

This chain links TRBV9 with TRBJ1-1; D remains ambiguous. CDR3 length: 15 residues. Deletions cut 0 bases from V and 1 base from J, with 10 bases between. The germline gives CDR1 SGDLS, CDR2 YYNGEE. CDR3 DNA: TGTGCCAGCAGCGTAGTCTTAGCGGAGAACACTGAAGCTTTCTTT. Its protein is CASSVVLAENTEAFF.

V and J are TRBV7-9 and TRBJ2-1; 7 bases align to TRBD2. CDR3 length equals 15 residues. Germline V lookup: CDR1 SEHNR, CDR2 FQNEAQ (reference sequence). J was trimmed by 8 bases and V by 2 bases; bases with no gene match: 9. The CDR3 bases are TGTGCCAGCAGCTTAATAAGCGGGATGAGGTATGAGCAGTTCTTC. The encoded protein is CASSLISGMRYEQFF.

The chain carries TRBV4-3 and TRBJ2-7, with 7 nucleotides matching TRBD1. V lost 0 bases and J lost 5; bases outside the gene matches: 10. This CDR3 has 16 residues. Germline loops: CDR1 LGHNA, CDR2 YSLEER. For the CDR3, the DNA is TGCGCCAGCAGCCAAGATGAGACAGGGTCGGTACACGAGCAGTACTTC. Translated: CASSQDETGSVHEQYF.

The V gene is TRBV30, the J gene TRBJ1-5; a possible D gene is TRBD1 (5 bases). The CDR3 sequence is 15 residues long. Trimming left V 0 bases short and J 4 bases short, with 13 bases between. Germline V gene data show CDR1 as GTSNPN and CDR2 as SVGIG (reference sequence). CDR3 protein: CAWSVSGGSNQPQHF. CDR3 nucleotide sequence: TGTGCCTGGAGTGTCTCTGGGGGGTCTAATCAGCCCCAGCATTTT.

This chain joins TRBV9 and TRBJ2-7; D gene uncertain. Germline V gives CDR1 SGDLS, CDR2 YYNGEE. V was pared by 0 bases and J by 3 bases, with 7 bases between. The CDR3 consists of 13 residues. CDR3 nucleotides: TGTGCCAGCAGCGTAGCGGTCGGCTACGAGCAGTACTTC. Amino acid sequence: CASSVAVGYEQYF.

The rearrangement uses TRBV5-4 and TRBJ2-7; 8 bases align to TRBD2. CDR1 and CDR2 from the germline V gene are SGHNT and YYREEE (reference sequence). The CDR3 is 16 amino acids. Trimming removed 4 bases from V and 0 bases from J; junction bases left unmatched: 9. For the CDR3, the DNA is TGTGCCAGCAGCATGTCGATAGCGGGGCCCTCCTACGAGCAGTACTTC. Residues: CASSMSIAGPSYEQYF.

V gene TRBV15 combines with J gene TRBJ2-7, with 8 bases aligning to TRBD2. Germline CDR1 LNHNV, CDR2 YYDKDF (reference sequence). V was clipped by 1 base and J by 3 bases; unmatched bases: 5. The CDR3 consists of 15 residues. CDR3 residues: CATSRVREAIYEQYF. Here the CDR3 DNA reads TGTGCCACCAGCAGAGTGCGGGAGGCCATCTACGAGCAGTACTTC.

This chain links TRBV9 with TRBJ2-7; weak D call: TRBD1 (6 bases). The CDR3 contains 15 residues. The V gene lost 0 bases and the J gene lost 2 bases, with 12 bases spanning the gap. Germline loops: CDR1 SGDLS, CDR2 YYNGEE. CDR3 loop: CASSVADDRTYEQYF. CDR3 nucleotides: TGTGCCAGCAGCGTAGCCGACGACAGGACCTACGAGCAGTACTTC.

V usage is TRBV5-6 and J usage is TRBJ1-1; possible D gene TRBD1, 5 bases. CDR1 and CDR2 from the germline V gene are SGHDT and YYEEEE. Trimming took off 5 bases at V and 0 bases at J, with 17 bases between the two ends. The CDR3 covers 16 residues. The chain's CDR3 is CASRDLTGSMNTEAFF. The CDR3 region has the DNA TGTGCCAGCAGGGACCTTACAGGATCCATGAACACTGAAGCTTTCTTT.

The chain links TRBV28 to TRBJ1-5, with 8 nucleotides matching TRBD1. The ends lost 4 bases at V and 4 bases at J; junction bases unmatched: 3. The CDR3 is made up of 14 amino acids. CDR1 and CDR2 from the germline V gene are MDHEN and SYDVKM. In DNA, the CDR3 is TGTGCCAGCAGTTCAACAGGGGGAAATCAGCCCCAGCATTTT. This encodes CASSSTGGNQPQHF.

This chain connects TRBV5-4 to TRBJ2-2; 11 bases line up with TRBD2. V shed 4 bases and J 0 bases; nucleotides not matched to a gene: 8. This CDR3 region has 18 residues. CDR1 and CDR2 from the germline V gene are SGHNT and YYREEE (reference sequence). This chain's CDR3 is CASSPGLAEMANTGELFF. In DNA, the CDR3 is TGTGCCAGCAGCCCGGGACTAGCGGAGATGGCGAACACCGGGGAGCTGTTTTTT. Together with reference TRBV5-4 and TRBJ2-2, the CDR3 gives the full variable domain: ETGVTQSPTHLIKTRGQQVTLRCSSQSGHNTVSWYQQALGQGPQFIFQYYREEENGRGNFPPRFSGLQFPNYSSELNVNALELDDSALYLCASSPGLAEMANTGELFFGEGSRLTVL.

The V gene is TRBV27, the J gene TRBJ1-5, with a possible D match to TRBD1 (5 bases). The CDR3 sequence is 13 residues long. The ends were cut back, 10 bases at V and 15 bases at J, with 25 bases in the middle. Germline V CDR1 and CDR2: MNHEY, SMNVEV (reference sequence). CDR3 in amino acids: CATGIIGADSWHF. The CDR3 DNA follows: TGTGCCACCGGAATTATAGGGGCCGACTCATGGCATTTT.

A word on this clone: Germline is not matched at one junction end, which may reflect a read error. The gene calls are TRBV14 and TRBJ2-1, with TRBD2 matching 9 bases. Germline V gene data show CDR1 as SGHDN and CDR2 as FVKESK. The CDR3 extends over 15 amino acids. The CDR3 DNA reads as TGTGCCAGCAGCCCAGCGGGAGGAACCTACGATGAGCAGTTCTTC. It yields the protein CASSPAGGTYDEQFF.

The chain employs TRBV5-4 and TRBJ1-2; TRBD1 matches at 10 bases. The CDR3 runs to 16 residues. Germline V gene sequence: CDR1 SGHNT, CDR2 YYREEE (reference sequence). The V and J ends lost 4 bases and 6 bases, in that order; junction bases with no gene match: 12. In DNA, the CDR3 is TGTGCCAGCAGCCCAGAAACGACAGGGGGCGTCAATGGCTACACCTTC. It yields the protein CASSPETTGGVNGYTF. Variable domain in full (rest from reference TRBV5-4 and TRBJ1-2): ETGVTQSPTHLIKTRGQQVTLRCSSQSGHNTVSWYQQALGQGPQFIFQYYREEENGRGNFPPRFSGLQFPNYSSELNVNALELDDSALYLCASSPETTGGVNGYTFGSGTRLTVV.

This clone was picked up a small number of times. The rearrangement links TRBV6-4 to TRBJ2-1; the match to TRBD1 covers 10 bases. Looked up from germline, CDR1 is MRHNA and CDR2 is SNTAGT. The CDR3 is made up of 14 amino acids. V lost 6 bases to trimming and J lost 7 bases; unmatched junction nucleotides: 6. This CDR3 reads CASRPGQGFNEQFF. The CDR3 nucleotides read TGTGCCAGCAGACCGGGACAGGGGTTTAATGAGCAGTTCTTC.

The genes are TRBV7-9 and TRBJ1-4; weak D call: TRBD1 (5 bases). The CDR3 sequence is 18 residues long. The V gene's germline CDR1 is SEHNR and CDR2 FQNEAQ (reference sequence). The V and J ends lost 7 bases and 1 base respectively, with 22 bases between them. CDR3 in DNA: TGTGCCAGCACTTATTTAAGGGGCCGAGGCCAAACTAATGAAAAACTGTTTTTT. Protein sequence: CASTYLRGRGQTNEKLFF.